This is a list of T cell receptor beta chains from one sample in a study of blood T cells in healthy people across ages. TCRdb re-called the 5' RACE reads through MiXCR, storing one row per CDR3 protein. The repertoire includes over a million distinct CDR3 sequences, roughly 24% of them detected once, and around 0.75% sits in the top ten. A further study also used this sample, focusing on T cells of mothers and their children.

Sequences were obtained from blood. The receptors come from a girl aged 2-10 years in good health. The CDR3 runs from the conserved cysteine through the conserved F or W. A D gene is named only where the DNA matches it firmly. Size tells how often a clone was seen (once, few, many) or the class of an expanded clone, and some rows leave it out.

cdr3_length: 13; v_call: TRBV27; j_call: TRBJ1-1; d_call: -; clone_size: -; cdr3_nt: TGTGCCAGCAGTTTATGGGCAGGACAACAAGCTTTCTTT; cdr3_aa: CASSLWAGQQAFF
cdr3_length: 20; v_call: TRBV12-3/TRBV12-4; j_call: TRBJ1-3; d_call: TRBD1; clone_size: -; cdr3_nt: TGTGCCAGCATCATCCCGGGGGAACAGGGGGGCTCAACCTCTGGAAACACCATATATTTT; cdr3_aa: CASIIPGEQGGSTSGNTIYF
cdr3_length: 11; v_call: TRBV12-3/TRBV12-4; j_call: TRBJ2-5; d_call: -; clone_size: few; cdr3_nt: TGTGCCAGCAGTTGGGACCAGACCCAGTACTTC; cdr3_aa: CASSWDQTQYF
cdr3_length: 16; v_call: TRBV11-3; j_call: TRBJ2-5; d_call: -; clone_size: -; cdr3_nt: TGTGCCAGCAGCTCCCGTCGGGCGGGGTCCCAAGAGACCCAGTACTTC; cdr3_aa: CASSSRRAGSQETQYF
cdr3_length: 16; v_call: TRBV15; j_call: TRBJ2-1; d_call: -; clone_size: many; cdr3_nt: TGTGCCACCAGCAGAGAGTTAACTAGTTCCGGCAATGAGCAGTTCTTC; cdr3_aa: CATSRELTSSGNEQFF
cdr3_length: 12; v_call: TRBV11-2; j_call: TRBJ2-1; d_call: -; clone_size: few; cdr3_nt: TGTGCCAGCCGACTATTTCCGGGTGAGCAGTTCTTC; cdr3_aa: CASRLFPGEQFF
cdr3_length: 14; v_call: TRBV20-1; j_call: TRBJ2-5; d_call: TRBD1; clone_size: many; cdr3_nt: TGCAGTGCTCTTCCGGGACAGGGGAGACAGACCCAGTACTTC; cdr3_aa: CSALPGQGRQTQYF
cdr3_length: 14; v_call: TRBV27; j_call: TRBJ2-5; d_call: -; clone_size: few; cdr3_nt: TGTGCCAGCAGTTTGCCCGAATATAAAGAGACCCAGTACTTC; cdr3_aa: CASSLPEYKETQYF
cdr3_length: 12; v_call: TRBV5-6; j_call: TRBJ1-1; d_call: -; clone_size: -; cdr3_nt: TGTGCCAGCAGCGATAGCAGCCTTTTTGCTTTCTTT; cdr3_aa: CASSDSSLFAFF
cdr3_length: 14; v_call: TRBV7-9; j_call: TRBJ2-1; d_call: -; clone_size: few; cdr3_nt: TGTGCCAGCAGCTCTGGAGGGTCCGCAAATGAGCAGTTCTTC; cdr3_aa: CASSSGGSANEQFF
cdr3_length: 11; v_call: TRBV3-1; j_call: TRBJ2-5; d_call: TRBD2; clone_size: few; cdr3_nt: TGTGCCACCAGTTTAGCGGGAGAATGGTTCTTC; cdr3_aa: CATSLAGEWFF
cdr3_length: 13; v_call: TRBV5-1; j_call: TRBJ2-7; d_call: -; clone_size: few; cdr3_nt: TGCGCCAGCAGCCCCGGGATGTCGGAGGAGCAGTACTTC; cdr3_aa: CASSPGMSEEQYF
cdr3_length: 14; v_call: TRBV27; j_call: TRBJ2-2; d_call: -; clone_size: -; cdr3_nt: TGTGCCAGCAGATTGGGACGGAACACCGGGGAGCTGTTTTTT; cdr3_aa: CASRLGRNTGELFF
cdr3_length: 13; v_call: TRBV18; j_call: TRBJ1-4; d_call: -; clone_size: many; cdr3_nt: TGTGCCAGCTCACCACCGGGAGTTGAAAAACTGTTTTTT; cdr3_aa: CASSPPGVEKLFF
cdr3_length: 16; v_call: TRBV7-2; j_call: TRBJ2-1; d_call: TRBD1; clone_size: -; cdr3_nt: TGTGCCAGCAGCTTCCGTGACAGGGTAGTGTCCAATGAGCAGTTCTTC; cdr3_aa: CASSFRDRVVSNEQFF